The 4 T cell receptor beta chains below were found in one sample sequenced in a study of cytomegalovirus exposure and HLA in healthy donors. It was with 60 Vbeta and 13 Jbeta primers that the PCR ran. Sequencing was performed with immunoSEQ multiplex PCR; in TCRdb, only in-frame clones are kept and a portion is missing. The table shows about 130,000 clones, with about 71% occurring only once. Sequencing used PBMCs. Receptors were obtained from a woman aged 60-75 years in good health and CMV-seropositive.

The count of this clone is one. The V and J genes are TRBV9 and TRBJ1-1; D may be TRBD1 (5 bases). V gave up 6 bases and J gave up 5 bases, with 14 bases separating them. The CDR3 has 13 residues. Germline V gene data show CDR1 as SGDLS and CDR2 as YYNGEE. This CDR3 reads CASKPHGGTEAFF. Written as DNA, the CDR3 is TGTGCCAGCAAACCCCACGGGGGGACTGAAGCTTTCTTT.

The V gene is TRBV5-4, the J gene TRBJ1-1, with unresolved D. Between the trimmed V and J ends, which lost 0 bases and 3 bases, there was a span of 3 bases. The CDR3 is 12 residues long. Looked up from germline, CDR1 is SGHNT and CDR2 is YYREEE (reference sequence). The DNA for the CDR3 is TGTGCCAGCAGCTTGGGGCACACTGAAGCTTTCTTT. This codes for CASSLGHTEAFF.

The CDR3 nucleotides are TGTGCCAGCAGTTTACGGGGGTATAGCAATCAGCCCCAGCATTTT. It codes for CASSLRGYSNQPQHF. The gene calls are TRBV27 and TRBJ1-5; perhaps TRBD1 as D (5 bases). V lost 2 bases, J lost 0 bases, and 8 bases lay in between. Germline V gene sequence: CDR1 MNHEY, CDR2 SMNVEV (reference sequence). The length of the CDR3 is 15 residues.

The chain links TRBV2 to TRBJ1-1; TRBD1 is a possible D gene (6 bases). From germline, CDR1 is SNHLY and CDR2 FYNNEI. The CDR3 consists of 15 residues. V lost 5 bases and J lost 6, with 19 bases in between. The CDR3 spells CASSPREGGWAEAFF. The CDR3 nucleotides are TGTGCCAGCAGTCCGCGGGAGGGGGGCTGGGCTGAAGCTTTCTTT.